This TCR beta chain was captured by sequencing in a study of T and B cells in COVID-19 patients. Study outcomes and limitations: Patients with COVID-19 reportedly showed strongly skewed T cell receptor beta variable and joining gene usage.

Multiplex PCR with BIOMED2 TRB-A/B primer pools amplified TRB rearrangements. TCRdb recomputed calls from the multiplex PCR reads with MiXCR, one row per CDR3 protein. The table records 8,000 to 10,000 distinct CDR3 sequences, around 28% of them present only once. Blood genomic DNA input for TRB amplification was 250-500 ng. Per germline, CDR1 DFQATT and CDR2 SNEGSKA (reference sequence). V lost 8 bases to trimming and J lost 1 base; unmatched junction nucleotides: 8. This CDR3 is built from 13 residues. As regards this clonotype: As yet, its antigen is unknown.

This TCR came from a human donor who had recovered from COVID-19. The sample consisted of blood. This sequence joins TRBV20-1 and TRBJ2-7, with TRBD2 matching over 7 bases. The CDR3 loop reads CSRGSGDSYEQYF. CDR3 DNA: TGCAGTAGAGGGAGCGGGGATTCCTACGAGCAGTACTTC.